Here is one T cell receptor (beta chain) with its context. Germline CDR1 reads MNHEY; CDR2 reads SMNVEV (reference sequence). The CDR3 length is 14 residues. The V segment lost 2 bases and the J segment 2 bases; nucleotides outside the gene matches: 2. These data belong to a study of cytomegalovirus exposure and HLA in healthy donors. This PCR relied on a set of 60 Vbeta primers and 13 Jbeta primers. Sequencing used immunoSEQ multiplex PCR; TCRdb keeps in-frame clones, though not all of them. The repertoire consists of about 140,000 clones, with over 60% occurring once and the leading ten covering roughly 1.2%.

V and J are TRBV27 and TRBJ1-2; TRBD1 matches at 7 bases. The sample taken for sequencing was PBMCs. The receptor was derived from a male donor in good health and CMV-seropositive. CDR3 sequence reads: CASSLKGGNYGYTF. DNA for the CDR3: TGTGCCAGCAGTTTAAAAGGGGGCAACTATGGCTACACCTTC.